Below, one T cell receptor beta chain is given with its context. These data are taken from a study of T-cell reconstitution after alpha-beta-depleted transplantation in children. The length of the CDR3 is 14 residues. V dropped 0 bases and J dropped 7 bases, with 12 bases sitting between them. CDR1 and CDR2 from the germline V gene are MNHEY and SMNVEV (reference sequence). For TCRbeta, the library was prepared with unique molecular identifiers. MiXCR, applied by TCRdb to the PCR reads, yields one record per CDR3 protein. This sample has 500,000 to 600,000 distinct CDR3 sequences, with 15% to 20% found just once.

This chain uses TRBV27 with TRBJ1-2, with D unresolved. The input for sequencing was PBMCs from the stem cell graft donor, taken from the stem cell graft. This sequence originates from a human donor who donated a stem cell graft to a child with acute lymphoblastic leukemia. CDR3 sequence reads: CASSLSIGVPGYTF. DNA for the CDR3: TGTGCCAGCAGTTTATCGATCGGGGTCCCTGGCTACACCTTC.